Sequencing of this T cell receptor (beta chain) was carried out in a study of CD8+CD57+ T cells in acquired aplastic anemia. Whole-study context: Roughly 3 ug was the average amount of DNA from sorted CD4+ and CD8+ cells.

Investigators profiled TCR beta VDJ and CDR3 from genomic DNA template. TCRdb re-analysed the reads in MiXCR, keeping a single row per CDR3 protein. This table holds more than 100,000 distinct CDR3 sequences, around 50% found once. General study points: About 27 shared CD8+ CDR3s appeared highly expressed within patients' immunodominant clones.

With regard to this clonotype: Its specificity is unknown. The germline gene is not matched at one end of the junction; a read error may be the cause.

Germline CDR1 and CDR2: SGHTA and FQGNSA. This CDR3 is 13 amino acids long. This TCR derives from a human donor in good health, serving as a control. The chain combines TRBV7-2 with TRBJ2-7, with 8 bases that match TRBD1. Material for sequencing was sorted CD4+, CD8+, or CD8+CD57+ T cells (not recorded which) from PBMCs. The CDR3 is CASGLDRGYEQYF. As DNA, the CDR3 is TGCGCCAGCGGCTTAGACAGGGGCTACGAGCAGTACTTC.